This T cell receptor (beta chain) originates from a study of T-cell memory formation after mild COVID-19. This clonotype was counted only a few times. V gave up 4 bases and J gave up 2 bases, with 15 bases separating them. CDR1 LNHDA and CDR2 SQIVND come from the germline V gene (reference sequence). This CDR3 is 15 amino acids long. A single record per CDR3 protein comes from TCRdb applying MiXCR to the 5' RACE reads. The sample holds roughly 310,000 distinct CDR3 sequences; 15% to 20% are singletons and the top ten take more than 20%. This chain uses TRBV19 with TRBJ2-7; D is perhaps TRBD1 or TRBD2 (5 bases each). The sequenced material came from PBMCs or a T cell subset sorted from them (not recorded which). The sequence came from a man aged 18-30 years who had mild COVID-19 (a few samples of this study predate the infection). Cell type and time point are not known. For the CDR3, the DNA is TGTGCCAGTAGTAACCGGGACGGTGGGCCCTACGAGCAGTACTTC. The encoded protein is CASSNRDGGPYEQYF.